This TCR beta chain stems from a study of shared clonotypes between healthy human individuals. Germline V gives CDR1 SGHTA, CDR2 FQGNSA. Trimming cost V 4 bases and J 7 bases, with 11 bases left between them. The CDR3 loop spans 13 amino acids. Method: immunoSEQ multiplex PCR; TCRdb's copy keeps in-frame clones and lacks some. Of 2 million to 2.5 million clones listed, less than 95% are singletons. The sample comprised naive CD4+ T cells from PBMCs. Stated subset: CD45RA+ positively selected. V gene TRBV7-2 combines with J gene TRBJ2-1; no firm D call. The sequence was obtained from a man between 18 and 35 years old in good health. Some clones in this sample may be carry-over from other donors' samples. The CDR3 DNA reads TGTGCCAGCAGCTCTGGGGTTAGGAATGAGCAGTTCTTC. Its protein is CASSSGVRNEQFF.